Listed below are T cell receptor beta chains from one sample, sequenced in a study of cytomegalovirus exposure and HLA in healthy donors. The table came from immunoSEQ multiplex PCR; TCRdb's copy has only in-frame clones and leaves some out. The data hold approximately 75,000 clones, with roughly 75% observed a single time. Material for sequencing was PBMCs. The receptors derive from a male donor in good health and CMV-seronegative. Both conserved end residues are part of each CDR3. The order of the fields is clone size, J gene, V gene, D gene, CDR3 length, CDR3 protein, CDR3 DNA. A D gene is named only where the DNA matches it firmly. Clone size is stated in some rows and not others, as once, few, many or a class when expanded.

>once|TRBJ1-2|TRBV27|-|17
CASSPILAPPTNYGYTF
TGTGCCAGCAGTCCAATCTTGGCCCCTCCGACTAACTATGGCTACACCTTC
>-|TRBJ1-4|TRBV30|-|15
CAWSGQSATNEKLFF
TGTGCCTGGAGTGGCCAGTCCGCAACTAATGAAAAACTGTTTTTT
>few|TRBJ1-2|TRBV7-2|TRBD1|17
CASSPGTGGVLRLGYTF
TGTGCCAGCAGCCCGGGGACAGGGGGCGTTTTGCGTTTAGGCTACACCTTC
>-|TRBJ1-5|TRBV6-5|TRBD1|15
CASRGQGPSNQPQNF
TGTGCCAGCAGGGGACAGGGGCCCAGCAATCAGCCCCAGAATTTT
>-|TRBJ2-1|TRBV29-1|-|13
CSAVGGPYNEQFF
TGCAGCGCCGTAGGGGGACCCTACAATGAGCAGTTCTTC
>-|TRBJ2-1|TRBV29-1|-|13
CSVHFLVAGEQFF
TGCAGCGTTCACTTCCTGGTCGCGGGAGAGCAGTTCTTC
>-|TRBJ2-5|TRBV5-4|TRBD2|15
CASSPPPPSGGTQYF
TGTGCCAGCAGCCCCCCCCCTCCTAGCGGGGGGACCCAGTACTTC
>few|TRBJ2-1|TRBV4-1|TRBD2|14
CASSDGTSGRGQFF
TGCGCCAGCAGCGATGGCACTAGCGGGAGAGGGCAGTTCTTC
>-|TRBJ2-7|TRBV15|-|16
CATSRDVISGSYEQYF
TGTGCCACCAGCAGAGATGTTATCAGCGGCTCCTACGAGCAGTACTTC
>few|TRBJ2-7|TRBV6-6|TRBD1|14
CASSLDRGSYEQYF
TGTGCCAGCAGCCTAGACAGGGGGTCCTACGAGCAGTACTTC
>-|TRBJ1-4|TRBV4-2|-|15
CASSQGSGTNEKLFF
TGTGCCAGCAGCCAAGGATCAGGGACTAATGAAAAACTGTTTTTT
>-|TRBJ2-7|TRBV5-4|-|11
CAGGSLGEQYF
TGTGCCGGGGGGAGTTTGGGAGAGCAGTACTTC
>few|TRBJ2-1|TRBV19|TRBD2|14
CASSPRTSWNEQFF
TGTGCCAGTAGTCCCCGGACTAGTTGGAATGAGCAGTTCTTC
>-|TRBJ1-4|TRBV7-2|TRBD1|16
CASSSRQGATNEKLFF
TGTGCCAGCAGCTCCAGACAGGGGGCAACTAATGAAAAACTGTTTTTT
>once|TRBJ2-1|TRBV5-1|TRBD2|19
CASSSPIRRLAGDRNEQFF
TGCGCCAGCAGCTCCCCGATCCGAAGACTAGCGGGGGACCGGAATGAGCAGTTCTTC
>-|TRBJ2-1|TRBV19|-|15
CASSPRKQGYNEQFF
TGTGCCAGTAGTCCCCGCAAACAGGGATACAATGAGCAGTTCTTC
>-|TRBJ1-6|TRBV6-6|-|15
CASSDLQGFNSPLHF
TGTGCCAGCAGTGATCTACAGGGCTTCAATTCACCCCTCCACTTT
>-|TRBJ2-3|TRBV5-1|-|13
CASSLPRTDTQYF
TGCGCCAGCAGCCTACCCCGCACAGATACGCAGTATTTT
>few|TRBJ1-1|TRBV25-1|-|12
CATEGMNTEAFF
TGTGCAACCGAGGGCATGAACACTGAAGCTTTCTTT